This TCR beta chain was captured by sequencing in a study of T cell repertoires in cytomegalovirus infection. Study-wide background: Recently described HLA-C-restricted plus well-studied HLA-B-restricted CMV epitopes were used. CMV infection and matching HLA type were both indicated by public TCR beta signatures. Overall study findings and caveats: Dominating the ex vivo response were HLA-C-restricted CMV-specific TCR beta clonotypes. The cumulative frequency of public TCR beta families distinguished individuals who carried CMV together with the relevant HLA.

TCRdb reanalysed the reads using MiXCR and keeps one entry per CDR3 protein. The sample comprises tens of thousands of distinct CDR3 sequences, more than 25% of which are singletons, and about 60% rests with the top ten. Concerning this clonotype itself: Its antigen is not known.

The input for sequencing was CD8+ T cells from cultured PBMCs, taken from culture after CMV antigen stimulation. The sequence was collected from a human donor in good health (CMV status not recorded). Some clones in this sample may be carry-over from other donors' samples.

The CDR3 is CASSFTGTEQFF. CDR3 nucleotide sequence: TGTGCCAGCAGCTTTACAGGGACTGAGCAGTTCTTC. The chain carries TRBV28 and TRBJ2-1, with a weak D call TRBD1 (6 bases). CDR1 MDHEN and CDR2 SYDVKM come from the germline V gene. The CDR3 extends over 12 amino acids. V gave up 6 bases and J gave up 9 bases, with 12 bases separating them.